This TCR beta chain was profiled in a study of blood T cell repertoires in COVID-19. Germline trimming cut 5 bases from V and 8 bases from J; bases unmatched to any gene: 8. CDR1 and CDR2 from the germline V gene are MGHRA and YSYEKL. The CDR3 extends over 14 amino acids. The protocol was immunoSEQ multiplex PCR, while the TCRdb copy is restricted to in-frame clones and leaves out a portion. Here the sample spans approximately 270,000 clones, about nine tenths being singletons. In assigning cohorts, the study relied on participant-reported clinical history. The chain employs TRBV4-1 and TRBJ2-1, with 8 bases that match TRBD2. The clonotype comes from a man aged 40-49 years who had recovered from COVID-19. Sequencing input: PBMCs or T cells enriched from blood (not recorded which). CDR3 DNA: TGCGCCAGCAGCTCAGCGGGAGTGGGCTATGAGCAGTTCTTC. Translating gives CASSSAGVGYEQFF.